This T cell receptor (beta chain) was identified in a study of a mutant IDH1 vaccine in newly diagnosed glioma. Study in general: Former treatment meant radiotherapy, temozolomide, or both; the majority had gotten both.

Repertoires were generated with immunoSEQ multiplex PCR, while TCRdb's copy carries only in-frame clones and drops some. The data contain tens of thousands of clones, 70% to 80% of them singletons. General study points: There were vaccine-induced immune responses in just under 95% of the patients.

Time point noted: baseline, week 1 (first vaccination visit). Treatment defined: pre-vaccination baseline after standard-of-care therapy. There were new WHO grade 3 or 4 astrocytomas in the donors, and these were IDH1-mutant and ATRX-lost. Note on this clone: Its antigen is unidentified.

The sample in question was PBMCs, obtained from a glioma patient treated with radiotherapy, temozolomide or both. The sequence derives from a woman between 40 and 50 years old with glioma.

For the CDR3, the DNA is TGCGCCAGCAGCCAAGTTTCAGGGGGGATTTCGAACACCGGGGAGCTGTTTTTT. This sequence encodes CASSQVSGGISNTGELFF. This rearrangement joins TRBV4-3 to TRBJ2-2; D might be TRBD1 (7 bases). The CDR3 totals 18 residues. Germline V lookup: CDR1 LGHNA, CDR2 YSLEER. Between the trimmed V and J ends, which lost 1 base and 0 bases, there was a span of 15 bases.